Here is one T cell receptor beta chain with its context. Its cognate antigen is unknown. These data belong to a study of beta chain features in type 1 diabetes. Study-level results: Unsettled here was the matter of whether HLA type influences TCRB rearrangement. Moderate yet significant TCRB CDR3 shortening was seen in Type 1 diabetes patients in all four CD4+ subsets. Whatever favoring of shorter templates PCR might show would apply equally to patients and controls.

All sorted populations exceeded 98% purity. The whole isolated RNA underwent reverse transcription, so sequencing captured expressed TCRB transcripts. Approximately 3.6 million reads per sample were averaged for naive, central memory and regulatory samples. Here immunoSEQ multiplex PCR was the method, and the copy in TCRdb shows in-frame clones only, minus some. Of around 250,000 clones in the sample, roughly an eighth are singletons; the top ten hold under 0.02%. Per the germline V gene, CDR1 is SGDLS and CDR2 is YYNGEE. V lost 3 bases and J 6 bases, leaving 17 bases between the germline ends. This CDR3 comprises 15 residues.

This chain connects TRBV9 to TRBJ2-3; perhaps TRBD2 as D (5 bases). Sequences were obtained from naive CD4+ T cells from blood. This sequence was found in a man younger than 40 with type 1 diabetes. CDR3 sequence reads: CASSGMGSGRDTQYF. Written as DNA, the CDR3 is TGTGCCAGCAGCGGAATGGGAAGCGGTAGGGATACGCAGTATTTT.